The next 4 T cell receptor beta chains were all read from a single sample in a study of T cells in Graves' hyperthyroidism and ophthalmopathy. There were TCR beta CDR3 regions amplified from RNA transcripts. First-round RT-PCR targeting the TCR CDR3 was performed with the HTBI primer set. A single record per CDR3 protein comes from TCRdb applying MiXCR to the multiplex PCR reads. The table has over 700,000 distinct CDR3 sequences, over 35% seen once. Specimen: blood. The receptor source for this set is a man aged 18 to 29 with Graves' hyperthyroidism.

This clonotype was seen repeatedly, ten times or more. This chain connects TRBV7-9 to TRBJ1-2; no definite D call. The V gene's germline CDR1 is SEHNR and CDR2 FQNEAQ (reference sequence). The CDR3 has 13 residues. Trimming removed 1 base at V and 6 bases at J, with 9 bases between. The CDR3 bases are TGTGCCAGCAGCTTAGTTCGAAGTGATGGCTACACCTTC. It codes for CASSLVRSDGYTF.

The DNA for the CDR3 is TGTGCCAGCAGCTTCTCTTCACCCCTCCACTTT. Protein product: CASSFSSPLHF. The genes are TRBV7-9 and TRBJ1-6; D ambiguous. The germline gives CDR1 SEHNR, CDR2 FQNEAQ (reference sequence). Trimming pared 3 bases from V and 9 bases from J, leaving 3 bases between. This CDR3 contains 11 residues.

This clonotype has at least ten counts. This chain connects TRBV29-1 to TRBJ1-2; weak D call: TRBD1 (6 bases). V lost 0 bases and J lost 9, with 17 bases in between. The CDR3 runs to 14 residues. Germline V gene lookup returns CDR1 SQVTM and CDR2 ANQGSEA. Written as DNA, the CDR3 is TGCAGCGTTGAAGATCTTCATCAAGGGACAAGCTACACCTTC. It is translated as CSVEDLHQGTSYTF.

In its sample, this clonotype was seen a few times. The chain recombines TRBV9 with TRBJ2-2, with 9 nucleotides matching TRBD1. Germline lookup yields CDR1 SGDLS and CDR2 YYNGEE. This CDR3 contains 16 residues. V dropped 2 bases and J dropped 9; count of bases not matched to a gene: 11. The CDR3 loop reads CASSVEGQGPSRELFF. CDR3 bases: TGTGCCAGCAGCGTCGAGGGACAGGGCCCTTCGAGGGAGCTGTTTTTT. Full variable domain (remainder filled in from reference TRBV9 and TRBJ2-2): DSGVTQTPKHLITATGQRVTLRCSPRSGDLSVYWYQQSLDQGLQFLIQYYNGEERAKGNILERFSAQQFPDLHSELNLSSLELGDSALYFCASSVEGQGPSRELFFGEGSRLTVL.